The 10 T cell receptor beta chains below all came from one sample that was sequenced in a study of cytomegalovirus exposure and HLA in healthy donors (dated by TCRdb to 2016 to 2017). Library preparation employed the immunoSEQ multiplex PCR assay. For the multiplex PCR, a mixture combining 60 forward primers for TCR Vbeta segments and 13 reverse primers for TCR Jbeta segments was used. TCRdb re-hosts the immuneACCESS table, in-frame sequences only. Its copies lack some clones; in the studies checked, an unresolved V gene accounts for under half of them, and the cause for the rest is not known. Here the sample has 150,000 to 200,000 clones; approximately 73% occur a single time. The top ten clonotypes cover 5.4% of the sample. The sequencing input was PBMCs. The receptors come from a woman between 18 and 29 years old in good health and CMV-seropositive.

The chain carries TRBV7-8 and TRBJ1-1; D may be TRBD1 (5 bases). CDR1 is SGHVS, CDR2 FQNEAQ, per germline. V was shortened by 2 bases and J by 7 bases, with 11 bases between the two germline ends. CDR3 length equals 13 residues. CDR3 in amino acids: CASSLFGRGEAFF. In DNA form, the CDR3 reads TGTGCCAGCAGCTTATTTGGAAGGGGTGAAGCTTTCTTT.

V and J are TRBV13 and TRBJ2-7; D perhaps matches TRBD1 (6 bases). Germline CDR1 is PRHDT and CDR2 is FYEKMQ (reference sequence). Trimming removed 7 bases at V and 3 bases at J, with 10 bases between. The CDR3 runs 12 residues. The CDR3 is CASNLGGYEQYF. For the CDR3, the DNA is TGTGCCAGCAATCTAGGGGGCTACGAGCAGTACTTC.

In this sample, this clone turned up a few times. V gene TRBV6-6 combines with J gene TRBJ2-5, with D maybe TRBD1 (5 bases). Trimming took 3 bases from V and 5 from J, leaving 10 bases between them. This CDR3 contains 13 residues. CDR1 MNHNY and CDR2 SVGAGI come from the germline V gene (reference sequence). The CDR3 reads CASSYRGGETQYF. The CDR3 DNA reads as TGTGCCAGCAGTTATAGGGGTGGGGAGACCCAGTACTTC.

The chain links TRBV11-2 to TRBJ2-1; tentatively, D is TRBD2 (7 bases). The ends were cut back, 5 bases at V and 5 bases at J, with 19 bases in the middle. The CDR3 loop spans 16 amino acids. The germline V gene has CDR1 SGHAT and CDR2 FQNNGV. The CDR3 bases are TGTGCCAGCAGCAAAAGGGGGGGCCCTCGCAACAATGAGCAGTTCTTC. Residues: CASSKRGGPRNNEQFF.

A few counts support this clone. This chain joins TRBV9 and TRBJ2-5; possibly TRBD2 for D (5 bases). The germline gives CDR1 SGDLS, CDR2 YYNGEE. The V and J ends lost 5 bases and 4 bases respectively, with 12 bases between them. This CDR3 spans 13 amino acids. The CDR3, as DNA: TGTGCCAGCAGTGAGGGAATTCGAGAGACCCAGTACTTC. Translated, it gives CASSEGIRETQYF.

This clone was seen once. V usage is TRBV5-1 and J usage is TRBJ2-1, with 7 bases lining up with TRBD1. J gave up 5 bases and V 0 bases, and 5 bases lay outside the gene matches. In germline, CDR1 is SGHRS, CDR2 YFSETQ. The CDR3 is made up of 15 amino acids. Written as DNA, the CDR3 is TGCGCCAGCAGCTTGGTGGCAGGGGGACACAATGAGCAGTTCTTC. It translates to CASSLVAGGHNEQFF.

This clone showed up just once. The chain has TRBV9 and TRBJ1-6; a weak D match, TRBD1 (6 bases). The germline CDR1 and CDR2 sequences are SGDLS and YYNGEE. Trimming took 3 bases from V and 8 from J, leaving 12 bases between them. The CDR3 consists of 14 residues. In nucleotides, the CDR3 is TGTGCCAGCAGCGCGGCAGGACAGCATTCACCCCTCCACTTT. It translates to CASSAAGQHSPLHF.

The chain recombines TRBV10-3 with TRBJ1-2, with 7 bases lining up with TRBD1. The CDR3 length is 15 residues. Germline assignment: CDR1 ENHRY and CDR2 SYGVKD. The V segment lost 0 bases and the J segment 2 bases; nucleotides outside the gene matches: 3. In DNA form, the CDR3 reads TGTGCCATCAGTGAGTCTGAACAGGGGAACTATGGCTACACCTTC. Translated, it gives CAISESEQGNYGYTF.

The gene calls are TRBV28 and TRBJ2-7, with D perhaps TRBD2 (7 bases). This CDR3 has 15 residues. Deletions cut 3 bases from V and 7 bases from J, with 19 bases between. CDR1 is MDHEN, CDR2 SYDVKM, per germline. CDR3 in amino acids: CASSFRGATRGEQYF. As DNA, the CDR3 is TGTGCCAGCAGTTTCCGGGGGGCCACACGGGGGGAGCAGTACTTC.

The chain recombines TRBV5-4 with TRBJ2-7; TRBD1 matches 7 bases. Per germline, CDR1 SGHNT and CDR2 YYREEE (reference sequence). The CDR3 loop spans 14 amino acids. V lost 3 bases and J lost 1; bases outside the gene matches: 4. This CDR3 reads CASSSGDSSYEQYF. The CDR3, as DNA: TGTGCCAGCAGCTCCGGGGACAGTTCCTACGAGCAGTACTTC.